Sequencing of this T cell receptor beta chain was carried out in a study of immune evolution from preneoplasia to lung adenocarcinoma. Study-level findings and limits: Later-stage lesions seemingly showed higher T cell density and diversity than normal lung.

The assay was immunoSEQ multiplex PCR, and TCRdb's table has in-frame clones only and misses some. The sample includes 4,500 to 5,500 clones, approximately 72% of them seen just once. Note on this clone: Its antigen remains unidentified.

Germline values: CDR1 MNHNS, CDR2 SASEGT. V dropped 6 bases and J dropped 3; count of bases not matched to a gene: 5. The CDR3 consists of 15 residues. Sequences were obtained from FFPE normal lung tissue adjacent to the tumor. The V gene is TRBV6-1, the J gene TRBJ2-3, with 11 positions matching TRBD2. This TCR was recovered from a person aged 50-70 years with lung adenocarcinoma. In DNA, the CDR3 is TGTGCCAGCAGCCCTACTAGCGGGAGAACAGATACGCAGTATTTT. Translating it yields CASSPTSGRTDTQYF.